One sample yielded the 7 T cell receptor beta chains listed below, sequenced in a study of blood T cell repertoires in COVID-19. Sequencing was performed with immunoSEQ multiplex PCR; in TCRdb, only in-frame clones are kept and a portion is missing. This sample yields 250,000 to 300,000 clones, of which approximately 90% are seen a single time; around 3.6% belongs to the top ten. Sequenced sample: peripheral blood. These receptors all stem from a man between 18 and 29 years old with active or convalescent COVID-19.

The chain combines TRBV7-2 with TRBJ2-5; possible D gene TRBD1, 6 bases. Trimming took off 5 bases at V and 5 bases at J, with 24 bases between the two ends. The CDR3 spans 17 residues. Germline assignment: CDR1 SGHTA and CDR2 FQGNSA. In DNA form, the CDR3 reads TGTGCCAGCAGCCCAGGGGTTAGGCCATTCGGTGACGAGACCCAGTACTTC. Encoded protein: CASSPGVRPFGDETQYF.

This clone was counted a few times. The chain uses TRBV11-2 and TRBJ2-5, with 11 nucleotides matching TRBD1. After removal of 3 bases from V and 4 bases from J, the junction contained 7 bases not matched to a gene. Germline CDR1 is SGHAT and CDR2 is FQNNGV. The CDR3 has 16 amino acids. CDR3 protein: CASSFLAGQGVETQYF. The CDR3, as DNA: TGTGCCAGCAGCTTTTTAGCGGGACAGGGGGTAGAGACCCAGTACTTC.

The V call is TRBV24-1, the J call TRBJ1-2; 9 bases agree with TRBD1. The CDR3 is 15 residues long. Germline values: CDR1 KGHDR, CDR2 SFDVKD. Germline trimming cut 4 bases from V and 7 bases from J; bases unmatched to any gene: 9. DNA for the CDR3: TGTGCCACCAGTGACACAGGGGGCGCGGATCGTGGCTACACCTTC. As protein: CATSDTGGADRGYTF.

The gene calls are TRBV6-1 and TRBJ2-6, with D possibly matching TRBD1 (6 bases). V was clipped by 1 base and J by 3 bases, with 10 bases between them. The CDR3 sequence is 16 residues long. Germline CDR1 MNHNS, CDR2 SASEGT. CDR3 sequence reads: CASSEVRGGGANVLTF. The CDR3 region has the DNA TGTGCCAGCAGTGAAGTCAGGGGTGGTGGGGCCAACGTCCTGACTTTC.

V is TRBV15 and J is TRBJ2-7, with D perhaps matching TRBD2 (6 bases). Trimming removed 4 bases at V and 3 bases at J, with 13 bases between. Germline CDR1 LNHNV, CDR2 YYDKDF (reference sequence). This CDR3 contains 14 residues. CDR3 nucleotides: TGTGCCACCAGCAAGGGGACTCTCGACTACGAGCAGTACTTC. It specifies CATSKGTLDYEQYF. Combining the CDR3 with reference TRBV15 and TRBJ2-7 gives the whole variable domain DAMVIQNPRYQVTQFGKPVTLSCSQTLNHNVMYWYQQKSSQAPKLLFHYYDKDFNNEADTPDNFQSRRPNTSFCFLDIRSPGLGDTAMYLCATSKGTLDYEQYFGPGTRLTVT.

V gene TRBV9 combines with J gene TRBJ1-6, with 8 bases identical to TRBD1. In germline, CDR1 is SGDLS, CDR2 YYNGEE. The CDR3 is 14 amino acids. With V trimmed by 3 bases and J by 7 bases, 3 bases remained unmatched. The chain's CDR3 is CASSGGQGNSPLHF. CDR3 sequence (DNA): TGTGCCAGCAGCGGTGGACAGGGAAATTCACCCCTCCACTTT.

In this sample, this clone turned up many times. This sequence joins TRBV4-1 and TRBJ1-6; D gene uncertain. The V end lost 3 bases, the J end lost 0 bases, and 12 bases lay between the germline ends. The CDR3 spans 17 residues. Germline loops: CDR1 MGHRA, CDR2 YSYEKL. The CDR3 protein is CASSQGRLSSYNSPLHF. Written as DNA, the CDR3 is TGCGCCAGCAGCCAGGGCCGTTTGAGCTCCTATAATTCACCCCTCCACTTT.